The 17 T cell receptor beta chains below all came from one sample that was sequenced in a study of T cells after yellow fever vaccination. MiXCR, run by TCRdb on the 5' RACE reads, gives a single entry per CDR3 protein. The table shows some 110,000 distinct CDR3 sequences, with 7.5% to 9.5% occurring only once. The sequencing used CD8+ T cells sorted from PBMCs, collected 45 days after the yellow fever booster vaccination. These receptors originate from a man aged 30 to 39 who received the YFV17D yellow fever vaccine.

The chain employs TRBV6-1 and TRBJ2-4; D ambiguous. CDR3 length equals 13 residues. Per germline, CDR1 MNHNS and CDR2 SASEGT. Trimming stripped 1 base from V and 4 bases from J, with 5 bases between. The CDR3 here is CASSEVGKNIQYF. Here the CDR3 DNA reads TGTGCCAGCAGTGAAGTCGGGAAAAACATTCAGTACTTC.

The chain is built from TRBV6-5 and TRBJ2-3, with a tentative D call TRBD1 (5 bases). The CDR3 length is 16 residues. Germline-derived CDR1 and CDR2 are MNHEY and SVGAGI. Trimming removed 2 bases from V and 6 bases from J, with 18 bases in between. For the CDR3, the DNA is TGTGCCAGCAGTTACGACAGCCCCGATTTCTACGATACGCAGTATTTT. It translates to CASSYDSPDFYDTQYF.

Notes on this clonotype: This could be a read error, since a much larger clone is one nucleotide away. The chain recombines TRBV15 with TRBJ2-7; no reliable D call. Germline-derived CDR1 and CDR2 are LNHNV and YYDKDF (reference sequence). This CDR3 spans 15 amino acids. CDR3 amino acids: CATSRGQIYSYERYF. The CDR3 DNA is TGTGCCACCAGCAGAGGCCAGATATACTCCTACGAGCGGTACTTC.

This clonotype was counted a few times. The chain uses TRBV7-2 and TRBJ2-7; 9 bases map to TRBD1. This CDR3 contains 13 residues. Germline V gene lookup returns CDR1 SGHTA and CDR2 FQGNSA. Trimming took 3 bases from V and 6 from J; bases not matched to a gene: 3. CDR3 residues: CASSFGTGSEQYF. For the CDR3, the DNA is TGTGCCAGCAGCTTCGGGACAGGGAGCGAGCAGTACTTC.

The chain couples TRBV28 to TRBJ2-7; D remains unclear. Germline V gene data show CDR1 as MDHEN and CDR2 as SYDVKM. This CDR3 is built from 12 residues. Trimming took off 5 bases at V and 6 bases at J, with 11 bases between the two ends. Here the CDR3 reads CASSPLPFEQYF. In nucleotides, the CDR3 is TGTGCCAGCAGTCCCCTCCCTTTCGAGCAGTACTTC.

The table lists this clonotype with many counts. The chain joins TRBV5-1 to TRBJ2-5; D ambiguous. The CDR3 sequence is 14 residues long. The ends were cut back, 4 bases at V and 0 bases at J, with 10 bases in the middle. The V gene's germline CDR1 is SGHRS and CDR2 YFSETQ. The CDR3 DNA is TGCGCCAGCAGCCAGAGAGGTAACCAAGAGACCCAGTACTTC. Its translation: CASSQRGNQETQYF.

This clonotype was counted at least ten times. The CDR3 DNA reads TGCGCCAGCAGCTTGAGCCAGGGGGGCTCCTACGAGCAGTACTTC. The encoded protein is CASSLSQGGSYEQYF. The rearrangement joins TRBV5-1 to TRBJ2-7, with D maybe TRBD1 (7 bases). Germline V gives CDR1 SGHRS, CDR2 YFSETQ. The CDR3 runs 15 residues. V lost 1 base and J 0 bases, leaving 11 bases between the germline ends.

This clonotype was observed many times. The chain joins TRBV20-1 to TRBJ2-5, with D tentatively TRBD1 (6 bases). In germline, CDR1 is DFQATT, CDR2 SNEGSKA (reference sequence). V was shortened by 4 bases and J by 2 bases, with 20 bases between the two germline ends. This CDR3 region has 16 residues. The CDR3 loop reads CSATPRTDNFQETQYF. The CDR3 region has the DNA TGCAGTGCTACCCCCCGGACAGATAATTTTCAAGAGACCCAGTACTTC.

In this sample, this clonotype turned up many times. The gene calls are TRBV18 and TRBJ1-1; 7 nucleotides match TRBD1. This CDR3 spans 14 amino acids. Unmatched junction bases numbered 4, after V lost 4 bases and J lost 2 bases. CDR1 KGHSH and CDR2 LQKENI come from the germline V gene. Here the CDR3 reads CASSLRTGNTEAFF. In DNA form, the CDR3 reads TGTGCCAGCTCACTACGGACAGGCAACACTGAAGCTTTCTTT.

This clonotype was counted at least ten times. J is TRBJ2-3 and V is TRBV20-1, with D possibly TRBD2 on 5 matching bases. This CDR3 is 15 amino acids long. Trimming pared 5 bases from V and 2 bases from J, leaving 17 bases between. Germline assignment: CDR1 DFQATT and CDR2 SNEGSKA (reference sequence). CDR3 bases: TGCAGTGCTCCTCCGGGGAGCGGATTCACAGATACGCAGTATTTT. It codes for CSAPPGSGFTDTQYF.

V is TRBV25-1 and J is TRBJ1-2, with a tentative D call TRBD1 (5 bases). The CDR3 is 11 amino acids. Per the germline V gene, CDR1 is MGHDK and CDR2 is SYGVNS. This CDR3 reads CALGRVGGYTF. CDR3 DNA: TGTGCTTTAGGCAGGGTCGGTGGCTACACCTTC.

This clonotype occurred a few times. The genes are TRBV6-1 and TRBJ1-5; D might be TRBD1 (5 bases). Germline V gene data show CDR1 as MNHNS and CDR2 as SASEGT. V was trimmed by 0 bases and J by 6 bases, leaving 12 bases between them. This CDR3 spans 15 amino acids. CDR3 in DNA: TGTGCCAGCAGTGAAGCCGGGGGGACGGTTCAGCCCCAGCATTTT. Translation gives CASSEAGGTVQPQHF.

Points on this clonotype: This could be a read error, since a much larger clone is one nucleotide away. The chain combines TRBV12-3 or TRBV12-4 with TRBJ2-1; tentatively, D is TRBD2 (6 bases). Trimming took off 1 base at V and 5 bases at J, with 21 bases between the two ends. The CDR3 is 18 residues long. DNA for the CDR3: TGTGCCAGCAGTTTAGGGTTACTTCCTATCGGGAGAAACAATGAGCAGTTCTTC. Translating gives CASSLGLLPIGRNNEQFF.

This clonotype has ten or more counts. The germline gene is not matched at one end of the junction; a read error may be the cause. The V call is TRBV6-5, the J call TRBJ2-7, with D possibly TRBD1 on 6 matching bases. Per the germline V gene, CDR1 is MNHEY and CDR2 is SVGAGI. The CDR3 sequence is 15 residues long. CDR3 region: CASSYLRTASDEQYF. DNA of the CDR3: TGTGCCAGCAGTTACTTACGGACAGCCTCCGACGAGCAGTACTTC.

The sample holds many counts of this clonotype. The chain links TRBV6-5 to TRBJ2-3; D is perhaps TRBD1 or TRBD2 (5 bases each). CDR1 is MNHEY and CDR2 is SVGAGI in the germline V gene. The CDR3 spans 14 residues. Trimming cost V 2 bases and J 1 base, with 7 bases left between them. For the CDR3, the DNA is TGTGCCAGCAGTTACAGGGGACGCACAGATACGCAGTATTTT. Protein product: CASSYRGRTDTQYF.

This clonotype occurred many times. The J gene is TRBJ1-3, the V gene TRBV14; D ambiguous. Germline assignment: CDR1 SGHDN and CDR2 FVKESK. The V gene lost 2 bases and the J gene lost 0 bases, with 11 bases spanning the gap. The CDR3 is made up of 16 amino acids. This CDR3 reads CASSQMWKTSGNTIYF. The CDR3 bases are TGTGCCAGCAGCCAAATGTGGAAGACCTCTGGAAACACCATATATTTT.

In this sample, this clonotype turned up many times. The chain recombines TRBV10-2 with TRBJ2-1; TRBD2 might be the D (6 bases). The V end lost 5 bases, the J end lost 7 bases, and 12 bases lay between the germline ends. The CDR3 is made up of 13 amino acids. From germline, CDR1 is WSHSY and CDR2 SAAADI. The CDR3 protein is CASSQTSMNEQFF. The CDR3 DNA reads as TGCGCCAGCAGTCAAACTAGCATGAATGAGCAGTTCTTC.